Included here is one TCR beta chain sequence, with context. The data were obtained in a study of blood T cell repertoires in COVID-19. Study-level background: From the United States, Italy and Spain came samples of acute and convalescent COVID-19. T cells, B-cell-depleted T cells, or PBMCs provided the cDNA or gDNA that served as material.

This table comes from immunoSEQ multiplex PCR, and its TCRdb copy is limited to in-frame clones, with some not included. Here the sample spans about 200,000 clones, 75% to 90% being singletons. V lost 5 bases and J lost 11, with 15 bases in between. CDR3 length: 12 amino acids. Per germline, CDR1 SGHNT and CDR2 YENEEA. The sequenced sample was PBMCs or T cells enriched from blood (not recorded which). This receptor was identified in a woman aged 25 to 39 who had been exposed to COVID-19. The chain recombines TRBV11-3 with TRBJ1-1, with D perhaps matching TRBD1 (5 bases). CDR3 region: CASSPLWGDAFF. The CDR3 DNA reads TGTGCCAGCAGCCCCCTCTGGGGCGACGCTTTCTTT.